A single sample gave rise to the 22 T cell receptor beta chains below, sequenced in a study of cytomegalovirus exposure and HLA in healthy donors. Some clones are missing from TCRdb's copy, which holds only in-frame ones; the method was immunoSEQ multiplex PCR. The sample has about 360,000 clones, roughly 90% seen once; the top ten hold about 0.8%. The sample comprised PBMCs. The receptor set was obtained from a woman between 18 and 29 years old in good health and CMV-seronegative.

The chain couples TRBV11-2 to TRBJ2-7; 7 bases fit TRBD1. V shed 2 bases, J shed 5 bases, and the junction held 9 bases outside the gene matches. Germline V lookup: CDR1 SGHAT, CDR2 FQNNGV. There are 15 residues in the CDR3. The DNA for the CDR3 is TGTGCCAGCAGCTTACGGACAGGTCAAGGGAACGAGCAGTACTTC. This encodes CASSLRTGQGNEQYF.

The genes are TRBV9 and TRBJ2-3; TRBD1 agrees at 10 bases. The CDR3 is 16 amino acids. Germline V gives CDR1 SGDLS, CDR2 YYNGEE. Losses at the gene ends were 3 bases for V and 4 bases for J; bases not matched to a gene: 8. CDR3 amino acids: CASSGGTGEGADTQYF. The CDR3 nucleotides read TGTGCCAGCAGCGGGGGGACAGGGGAAGGCGCAGATACGCAGTATTTT.

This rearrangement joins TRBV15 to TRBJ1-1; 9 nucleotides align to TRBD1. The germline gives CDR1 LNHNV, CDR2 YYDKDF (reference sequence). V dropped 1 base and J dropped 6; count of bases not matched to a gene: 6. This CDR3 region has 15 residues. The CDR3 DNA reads TGTGCCACCAGCAGAGGAGACAGGGGGGCTCCTGAAGCTTTCTTT. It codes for CATSRGDRGAPEAFF.

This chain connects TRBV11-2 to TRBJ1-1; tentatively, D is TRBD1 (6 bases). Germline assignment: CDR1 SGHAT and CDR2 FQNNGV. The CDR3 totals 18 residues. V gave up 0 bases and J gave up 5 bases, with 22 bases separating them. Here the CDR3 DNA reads TGTGCCAGCAGCTTAGATATCTTACAGGGAGTTAAAAAAACTGAAGCTTTCTTT. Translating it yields CASSLDILQGVKKTEAFF.

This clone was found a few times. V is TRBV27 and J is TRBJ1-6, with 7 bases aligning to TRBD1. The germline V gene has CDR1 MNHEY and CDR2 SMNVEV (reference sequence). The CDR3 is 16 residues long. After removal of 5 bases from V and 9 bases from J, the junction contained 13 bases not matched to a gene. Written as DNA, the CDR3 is TGTGCCAGCAGTGCCACCACACTTGACAGGGTTTCACCCCTCCACTTT. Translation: CASSATTLDRVSPLHF.

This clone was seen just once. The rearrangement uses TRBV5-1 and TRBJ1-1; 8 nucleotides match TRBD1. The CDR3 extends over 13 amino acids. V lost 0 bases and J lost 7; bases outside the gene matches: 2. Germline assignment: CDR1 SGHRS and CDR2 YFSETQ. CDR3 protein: CASSLAGTGEAFF. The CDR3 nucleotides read TGCGCCAGCAGCTTGGCCGGGACAGGTGAAGCTTTCTTT.

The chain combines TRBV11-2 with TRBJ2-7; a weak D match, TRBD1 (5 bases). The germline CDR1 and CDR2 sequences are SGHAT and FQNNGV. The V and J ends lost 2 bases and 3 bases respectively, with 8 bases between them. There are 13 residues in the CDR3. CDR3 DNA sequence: TGTGCCAGCAGCTTAAGGGGTCTCTACGAGCAGTACTTC. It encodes CASSLRGLYEQYF. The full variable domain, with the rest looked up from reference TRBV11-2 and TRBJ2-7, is EAGVAQSPRYKIIEKRQSVAFWCNPISGHATLYWYQQILGQGPKLLIQFQNNGVVDDSQLPKDRFSAERLKGVDSTLKIQPAKLEDSAVYLCASSLRGLYEQYFGPGTRLTVT.

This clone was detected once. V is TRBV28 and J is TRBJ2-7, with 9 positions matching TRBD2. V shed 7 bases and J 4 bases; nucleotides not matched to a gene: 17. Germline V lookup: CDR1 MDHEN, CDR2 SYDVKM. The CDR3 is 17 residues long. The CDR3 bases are TGTGCCAGCACCAATTCCTTAGGTAGCGGGAGAAGATACGAGCAGTACTTC. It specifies CASTNSLGSGRRYEQYF.

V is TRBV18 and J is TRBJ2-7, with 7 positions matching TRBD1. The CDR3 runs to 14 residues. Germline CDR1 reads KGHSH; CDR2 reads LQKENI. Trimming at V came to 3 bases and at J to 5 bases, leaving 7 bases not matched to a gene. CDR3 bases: TGTGCCAGCTCACCCCCAGGGGGTTTCGACGAGCAGTACTTC. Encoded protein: CASSPPGGFDEQYF.

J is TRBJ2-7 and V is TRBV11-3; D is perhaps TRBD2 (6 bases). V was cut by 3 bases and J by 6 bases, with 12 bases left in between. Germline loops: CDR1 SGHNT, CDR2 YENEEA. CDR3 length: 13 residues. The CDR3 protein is CASSLTGVSEQYF. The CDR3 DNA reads TGTGCCAGCAGCTTGACGGGGGTTTCCGAGCAGTACTTC.

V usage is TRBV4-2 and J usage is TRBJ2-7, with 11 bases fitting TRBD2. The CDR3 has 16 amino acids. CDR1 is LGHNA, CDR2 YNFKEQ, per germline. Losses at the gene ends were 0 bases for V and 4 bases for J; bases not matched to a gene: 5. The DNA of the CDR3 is TGTGCCAGCAGCCAAGATGGGACTAGCGGAAGTTACGAGCAGTACTTC. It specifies CASSQDGTSGSYEQYF.

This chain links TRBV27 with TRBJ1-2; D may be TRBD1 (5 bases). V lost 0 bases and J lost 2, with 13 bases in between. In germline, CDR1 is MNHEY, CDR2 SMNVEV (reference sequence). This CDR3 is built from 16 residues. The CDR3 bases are TGTGCCAGCAGTTTATCCTTGCAGGGCGGCAACTATGGCTACACCTTC. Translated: CASSLSLQGGNYGYTF.

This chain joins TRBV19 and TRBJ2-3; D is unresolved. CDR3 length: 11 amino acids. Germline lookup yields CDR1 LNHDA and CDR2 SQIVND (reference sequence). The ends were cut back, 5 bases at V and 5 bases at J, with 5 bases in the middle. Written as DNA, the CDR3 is TGTGCCAGTAGTCACAGAGATACGCAGTATTTT. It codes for CASSHRDTQYF.

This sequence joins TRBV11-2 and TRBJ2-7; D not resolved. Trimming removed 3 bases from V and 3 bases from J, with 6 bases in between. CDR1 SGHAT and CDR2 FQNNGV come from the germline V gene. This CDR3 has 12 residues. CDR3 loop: CASSFFSYEQYF. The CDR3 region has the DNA TGTGCCAGCAGCTTTTTCAGCTACGAGCAGTACTTC.

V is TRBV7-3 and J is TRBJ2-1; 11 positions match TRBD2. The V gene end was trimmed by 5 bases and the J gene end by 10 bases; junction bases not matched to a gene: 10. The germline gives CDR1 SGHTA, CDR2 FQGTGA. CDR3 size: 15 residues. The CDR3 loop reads CASSPGLAGSREQFF. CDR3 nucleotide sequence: TGTGCCAGCAGCCCAGGACTAGCGGGTTCCAGGGAGCAGTTCTTC.

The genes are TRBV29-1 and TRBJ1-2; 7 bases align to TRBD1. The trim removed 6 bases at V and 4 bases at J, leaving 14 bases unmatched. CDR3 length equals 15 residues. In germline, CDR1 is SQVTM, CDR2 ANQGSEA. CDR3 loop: CSVDGQRGRPYGYTF. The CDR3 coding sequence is TGCAGCGTCGATGGGCAGAGGGGGCGCCCCTATGGCTACACCTTC.

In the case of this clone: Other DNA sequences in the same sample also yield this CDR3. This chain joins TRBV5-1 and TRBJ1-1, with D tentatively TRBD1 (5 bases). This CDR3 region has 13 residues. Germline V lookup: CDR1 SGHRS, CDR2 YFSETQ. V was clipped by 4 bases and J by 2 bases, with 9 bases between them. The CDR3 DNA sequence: TGCGCCAGCAGCCCAAGGGGTAACACTGAAGCTTTCTTT. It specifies CASSPRGNTEAFF.

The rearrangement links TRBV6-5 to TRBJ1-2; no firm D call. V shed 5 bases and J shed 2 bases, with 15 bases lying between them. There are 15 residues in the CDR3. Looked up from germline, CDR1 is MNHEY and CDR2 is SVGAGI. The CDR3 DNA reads TGTGCCAGCAGTCAACCACGTGGGGAGAACTATGGCTACACCTTC. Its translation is CASSQPRGENYGYTF.

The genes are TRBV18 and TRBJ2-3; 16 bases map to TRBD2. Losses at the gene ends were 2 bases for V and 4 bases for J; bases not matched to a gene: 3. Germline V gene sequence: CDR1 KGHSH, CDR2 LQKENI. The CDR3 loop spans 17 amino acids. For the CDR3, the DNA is TGTGCCAGCTCACCATCGGGACTAGCGGGAGGGGCAGATACGCAGTATTTT. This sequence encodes CASSPSGLAGGADTQYF.

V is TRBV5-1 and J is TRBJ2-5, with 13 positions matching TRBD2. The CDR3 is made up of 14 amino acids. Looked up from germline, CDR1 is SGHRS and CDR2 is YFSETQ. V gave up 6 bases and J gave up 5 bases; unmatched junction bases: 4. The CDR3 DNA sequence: TGCGCCAGCATCGGGACTAGCGGGAAGGAGACCCAGTACTTC. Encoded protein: CASIGTSGKETQYF.

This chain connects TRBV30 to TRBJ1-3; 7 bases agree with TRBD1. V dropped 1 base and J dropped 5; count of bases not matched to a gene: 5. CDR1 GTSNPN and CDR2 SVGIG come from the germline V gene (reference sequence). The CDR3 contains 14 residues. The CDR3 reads CAWSGQGSRNTIYF. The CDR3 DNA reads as TGTGCCTGGAGTGGACAGGGTAGCAGAAACACCATATATTTT.

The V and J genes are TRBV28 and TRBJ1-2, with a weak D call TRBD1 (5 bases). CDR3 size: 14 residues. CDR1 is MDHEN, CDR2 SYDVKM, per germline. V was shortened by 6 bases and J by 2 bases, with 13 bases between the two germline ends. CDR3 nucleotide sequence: TGTGCCAGCAGGCCCCCACAGGAGAACTATGGCTACACCTTC. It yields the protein CASRPPQENYGYTF.